One sample yielded the 15 T cell receptor beta chains listed below, sequenced in a study of neurological immune-mediated disorders. TCRdb reanalysed the 5' RACE reads using MiXCR and keeps one entry per CDR3 protein. The profile shows tens of thousands of distinct CDR3 sequences, around 6% of them singletons. Material for sequencing was CD4+ T cells from blood. The receptors originated from a woman in her thirties or forties in good health.

This clonotype was detected ten times or more. This chain joins TRBV7-3 and TRBJ2-2; 7 bases are a match to TRBD2. CDR3 length equals 15 residues. Germline values: CDR1 SGHTA, CDR2 FQGTGA. The ends lost 1 base at V and 6 bases at J; junction bases unmatched: 5. For the CDR3, the DNA is TGTGCCAGCAGCTTAAGTCATCGGGGGGCCGGGGAGCTGTTTTTT. This encodes CASSLSHRGAGELFF.

The table lists this clonotype with many counts. The chain recombines TRBV2 with TRBJ2-3, with TRBD2 identical over 9 bases. The J segment lost 2 bases and the V segment lost 6 bases, leaving 6 bases of the junction unmatched. CDR1 SNHLY and CDR2 FYNNEI come from the germline V gene. This CDR3 comprises 15 residues. CDR3 sequence: CASRMTSGYTDTQYF. As DNA, the CDR3 is TGTGCCAGCAGGATGACTAGCGGATACACAGATACGCAGTATTTT.

This clonotype was seen ten or more times. The chain joins TRBV20-1 to TRBJ2-7; D remains ambiguous. Looked up from germline, CDR1 is DFQATT and CDR2 is SNEGSKA (reference sequence). V dropped 0 bases and J dropped 0 bases, with 15 bases sitting between them. This CDR3 has 16 amino acids. CDR3 in DNA: TGCAGTGCTAGAGACCCCCTGGGCTGGAACTCCTACGAGCAGTACTTC. It yields the protein CSARDPLGWNSYEQYF.

This clonotype has at least ten counts. This chain connects TRBV5-1 to TRBJ1-2; D perhaps matches TRBD1 (6 bases). The germline gives CDR1 SGHRS, CDR2 YFSETQ. The V end lost 0 bases, the J end lost 3 bases, and 12 bases lay between the germline ends. The length of the CDR3 is 15 residues. CDR3 residues: CASSLGGTSDYGYTF. CDR3 nucleotides: TGCGCCAGCAGCTTGGGGGGGACATCAGACTATGGCTACACCTTC.

The sample holds many counts of this clonotype. This chain links TRBV4-2 with TRBJ2-1; D unclear. The CDR3 is 16 amino acids. Per germline, CDR1 LGHNA and CDR2 YNFKEQ. The V end was cut by 4 bases, the J end by 3 bases, with 16 bases between. The CDR3 loop reads CASSLGVTGNYNEQFF. CDR3 sequence (DNA): TGTGCCAGCAGCCTCGGTGTTACCGGCAACTACAATGAGCAGTTCTTC.

This clonotype was seen at least ten times. The rearrangement uses TRBV5-1 and TRBJ2-5, with D possibly TRBD2 on 5 matching bases. The germline V gene has CDR1 SGHRS and CDR2 YFSETQ. V dropped 0 bases and J dropped 5 bases, with 14 bases sitting between them. This CDR3 has 15 residues. In DNA, the CDR3 is TGCGCCAGCAGCTTGGGCAGCGGTACGGGGGAGACCCAGTACTTC. This sequence encodes CASSLGSGTGETQYF.

This clonotype occurred many times. The chain combines TRBV20-1 with TRBJ2-7; 14 bases fit TRBD2. The V segment lost 1 base and the J segment 1 base; nucleotides outside the gene matches: 12. This CDR3 comprises 19 residues. Germline V gene lookup returns CDR1 DFQATT and CDR2 SNEGSKA (reference sequence). The chain's CDR3 is CSARVLRLAGGRRSYEQYF. CDR3 in DNA: TGCAGTGCTAGAGTCCTACGACTAGCGGGAGGGCGGAGGTCCTACGAGCAGTACTTC.

In this sample, this clonotype turned up many times. The chain carries TRBV20-1 and TRBJ1-1; 9 nucleotides line up with TRBD1. Germline V gene sequence: CDR1 DFQATT, CDR2 SNEGSKA (reference sequence). Unmatched junction bases numbered 15, after V lost 2 bases and J lost 5 bases. The CDR3 length is 17 residues. CDR3 bases: TGCAGTGCTAGACTGACCCCGGGACAGGGTACTTGGACTGAAGCTTTCTTT. Protein: CSARLTPGQGTWTEAFF.

This clonotype has at least ten counts. The chain uses TRBV6-8 and TRBJ2-2; 11 bases agree with TRBD2. V trimming: 2 bases; J trimming: 0 bases; junction bases outside the gene matches: 11. Germline V CDR1 and CDR2: MNHGY, SAAAGT. CDR3 length: 20 amino acids. The CDR3 is CASSYRFLTSGKANTGELFF. The CDR3 DNA sequence: TGTGCCAGCAGTTACCGGTTTCTGACTAGCGGGAAGGCGAACACCGGGGAGCTGTTTTTT.

This clonotype was recorded at least ten times. CDR3 DNA: TGTGCCAGCAGCCCCCGCCGGGCAGGGAGTGGCTACACCTTC. It is translated as CASSPRRAGSGYTF. The chain uses TRBV12-3 or TRBV12-4 and TRBJ1-2; TRBD1 is a possible D gene (5 bases). Trimming removed 6 bases from V and 7 bases from J, with 18 bases in between. The CDR3 covers 14 residues.

This clonotype occurred many times. CDR3 DNA sequence: TGCAGCGTTGTCTTGACAGGGCTAAGTGGCTACACCTTC. Its protein is CSVVLTGLSGYTF. The gene calls are TRBV29-1 and TRBJ1-2, with 7 bases that match TRBD1. Trimming took 4 bases from V and 7 from J; bases not matched to a gene: 9. The germline CDR1 and CDR2 sequences are SQVTM and ANQGSEA. The CDR3 totals 13 residues.

This clonotype showed up many times. The chain is built from TRBV20-1 and TRBJ2-7, with D unclear. CDR3 length: 12 residues. CDR1 is DFQATT and CDR2 is SNEGSKA in the germline V gene (reference sequence). V lost 3 bases and J 3 bases, leaving 9 bases between the germline ends. The DNA for the CDR3 is TGCAGTGCTAGGATAGACAACTACGAGCAGTACTTC. This encodes CSARIDNYEQYF.

Many counts were recorded for this clonotype. DNA of the CDR3: TGTGCCAGCAGCGGCGGTGATACGCAGTATTTT. It is translated as CASSGGDTQYF. This chain links TRBV7-9 with TRBJ2-3; D is uncertain. V lost 5 bases, J lost 6 bases, and 6 bases lay in between. This CDR3 is built from 11 residues. CDR1 is SEHNR, CDR2 FQNEAQ, per germline (reference sequence).

At least ten counts were recorded for this clonotype. Mismatch with germline at one junction end may stem from a read error. The chain has TRBV6-5 and TRBJ1-6, with D perhaps matching TRBD1 (5 bases). This CDR3 spans 14 amino acids. The germline V gene encodes CDR1 MNHEY and CDR2 SVGAGI. The CDR3 sequence is CASSRDRGNSPLHF. In DNA, the CDR3 is TGTGCTAGCAGCCGCGATAGGGGTAATTCACCCCTCCACTTT.

The chain combines TRBV15 with TRBJ1-5, with a possible D match to TRBD1 (6 bases). The CDR3 sequence is 14 residues long. V was cut by 4 bases and J by 5 bases, with 12 bases left in between. In germline, CDR1 is LNHNV, CDR2 YYDKDF (reference sequence). The CDR3 nucleotides are TGTGCCACCAGCACCCGACAGGCGGATCAGCCCCAGCATTTT. Its protein product is CATSTRQADQPQHF.